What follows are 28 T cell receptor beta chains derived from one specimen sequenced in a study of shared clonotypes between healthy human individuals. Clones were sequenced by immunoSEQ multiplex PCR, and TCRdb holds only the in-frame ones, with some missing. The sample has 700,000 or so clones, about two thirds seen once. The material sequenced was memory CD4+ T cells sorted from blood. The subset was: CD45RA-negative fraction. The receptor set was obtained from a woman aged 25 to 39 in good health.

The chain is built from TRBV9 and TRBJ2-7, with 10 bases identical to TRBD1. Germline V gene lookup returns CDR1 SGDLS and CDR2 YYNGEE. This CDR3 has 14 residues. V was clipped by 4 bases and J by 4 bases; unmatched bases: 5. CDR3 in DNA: TGTGCCAGCAGCCCTAGACAGGGGGCTTACGAGCAGTACTTC. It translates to CASSPRQGAYEQYF.

As DNA, the CDR3 is TGCGCCAGCAGCTTGACGCCGGGCGGGAGCTCCTACGAGCAGTACTTC. It translates to CASSLTPGGSSYEQYF. The chain employs TRBV5-1 and TRBJ2-7; TRBD2 matches 7 bases. Germline trimming cut 1 base from V and 0 bases from J; bases unmatched to any gene: 7. Germline-derived CDR1 and CDR2 are SGHRS and YFSETQ. The length of the CDR3 is 16 residues.

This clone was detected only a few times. For the CDR3, the DNA is TGTGCCAGCAGCTTTGTGTGGACAGGGTGGAACGAGCAGTACTTC. This encodes CASSFVWTGWNEQYF. The chain links TRBV11-2 to TRBJ2-7; 8 bases are shared with TRBD1. V was clipped by 3 bases and J by 5 bases; unmatched bases: 9. The CDR3 length is 15 residues. Germline assignment: CDR1 SGHAT and CDR2 FQNNGV.

CDR3 in amino acids: CASSFRELHTGELFF. The CDR3 DNA is TGTGCCAGCAGCTTCCGGGAGCTGCACACCGGGGAGCTGTTTTTT. V and J are TRBV7-9 and TRBJ2-2; a possible D gene is TRBD2 (6 bases). Germline lookup yields CDR1 SEHNR and CDR2 FQNEAQ (reference sequence). The CDR3 is 15 residues long. Trimming shortened V by 3 bases and J by 3 bases, and 11 bases separated the two germline ends.

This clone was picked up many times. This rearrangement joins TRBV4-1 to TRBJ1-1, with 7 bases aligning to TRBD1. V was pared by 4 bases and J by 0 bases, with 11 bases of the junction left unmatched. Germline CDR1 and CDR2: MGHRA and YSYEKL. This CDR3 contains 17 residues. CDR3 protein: CASSPPSWTGMNTEAFF. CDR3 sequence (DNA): TGCGCCAGCAGCCCTCCTTCCTGGACAGGAATGAACACTGAAGCTTTCTTT.

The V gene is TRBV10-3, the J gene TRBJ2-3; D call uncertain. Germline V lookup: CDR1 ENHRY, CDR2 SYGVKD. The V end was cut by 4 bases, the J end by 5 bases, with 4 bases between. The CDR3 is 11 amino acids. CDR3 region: CAISGGDTQYF. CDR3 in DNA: TGTGCCATCAGTGGTGGAGATACGCAGTATTTT.

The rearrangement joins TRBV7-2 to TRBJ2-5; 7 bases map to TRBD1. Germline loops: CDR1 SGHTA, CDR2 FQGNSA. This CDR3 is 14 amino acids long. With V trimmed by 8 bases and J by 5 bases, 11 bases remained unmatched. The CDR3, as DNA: TGTGCCAGCCTGCCCCTAAGACAGGGCGAGACCCAGTACTTC. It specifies CASLPLRQGETQYF.

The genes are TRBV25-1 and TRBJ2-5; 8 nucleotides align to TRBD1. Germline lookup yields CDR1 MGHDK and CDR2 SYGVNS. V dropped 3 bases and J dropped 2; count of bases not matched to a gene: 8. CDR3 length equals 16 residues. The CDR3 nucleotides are TGTGCCAGCAGTGACCCGACCGGGACAGGACAAGAGACCCAGTACTTC. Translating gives CASSDPTGTGQETQYF.

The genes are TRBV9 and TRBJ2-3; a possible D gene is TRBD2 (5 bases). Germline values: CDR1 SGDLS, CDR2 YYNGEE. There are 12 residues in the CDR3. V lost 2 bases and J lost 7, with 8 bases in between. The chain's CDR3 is CASSVYGNTQYF. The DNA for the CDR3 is TGTGCCAGCAGCGTCTACGGGAATACGCAGTATTTT.

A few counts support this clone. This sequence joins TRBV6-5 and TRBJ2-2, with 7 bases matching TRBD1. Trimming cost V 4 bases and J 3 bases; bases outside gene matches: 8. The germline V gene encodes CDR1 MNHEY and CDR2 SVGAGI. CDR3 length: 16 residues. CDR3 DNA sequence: TGTGCCAGCAGTTCACCGGGACAGTTCCACACCGGGGAGCTGTTTTTT. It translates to CASSSPGQFHTGELFF.

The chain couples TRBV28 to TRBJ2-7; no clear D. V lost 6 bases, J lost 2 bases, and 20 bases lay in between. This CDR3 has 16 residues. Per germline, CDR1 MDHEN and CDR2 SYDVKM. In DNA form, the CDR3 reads TGTGCCAGCAGGGCCACCCTCGGTAGGGCAACCTACGAGCAGTACTTC. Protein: CASRATLGRATYEQYF. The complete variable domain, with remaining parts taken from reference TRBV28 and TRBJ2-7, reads DVKVTQSSRYLVKRTGEKVFLECVQDMDHENMFWYRQDPGLGLRLIYFSYDVKMKEKGDIPEGYSVSREKKERFSLILESASTNQTSMYLCASRATLGRATYEQYFGPGTRLTVT.

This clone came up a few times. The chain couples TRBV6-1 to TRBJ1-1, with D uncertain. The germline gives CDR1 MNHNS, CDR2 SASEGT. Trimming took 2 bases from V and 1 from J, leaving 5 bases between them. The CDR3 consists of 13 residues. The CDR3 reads CASSEFGNTEAFF. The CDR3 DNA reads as TGTGCCAGCAGTGAATTTGGGAACACTGAAGCTTTCTTT.

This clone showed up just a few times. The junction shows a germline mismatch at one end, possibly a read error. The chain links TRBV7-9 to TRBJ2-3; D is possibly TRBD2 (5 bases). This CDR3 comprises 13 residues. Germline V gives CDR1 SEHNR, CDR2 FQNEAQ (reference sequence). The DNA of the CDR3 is TGTGCCAGCACCTTACTAGTGGCGGATACGCAGTATTTT. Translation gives CASTLLVADTQYF.

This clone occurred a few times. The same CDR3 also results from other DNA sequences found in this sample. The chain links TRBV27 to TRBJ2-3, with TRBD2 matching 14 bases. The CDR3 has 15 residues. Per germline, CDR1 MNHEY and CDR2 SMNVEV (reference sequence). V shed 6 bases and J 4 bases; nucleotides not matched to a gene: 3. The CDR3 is CASRPGLAGADTQYF. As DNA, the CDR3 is TGTGCCAGCAGGCCGGGACTAGCGGGAGCAGATACGCAGTATTTT.

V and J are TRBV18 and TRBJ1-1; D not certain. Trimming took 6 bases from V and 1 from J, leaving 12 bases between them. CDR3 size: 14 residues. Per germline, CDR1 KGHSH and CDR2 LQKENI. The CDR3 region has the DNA TGTGCCAGCTCCCCCCAACGGGGGAACACTGAAGCTTTCTTT. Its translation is CASSPQRGNTEAFF.

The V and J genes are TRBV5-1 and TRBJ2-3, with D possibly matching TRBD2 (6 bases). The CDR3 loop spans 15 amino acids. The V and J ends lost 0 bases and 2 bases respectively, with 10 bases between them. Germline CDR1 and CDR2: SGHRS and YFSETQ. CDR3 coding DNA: TGCGCCAGCAGCTTGGAACTAGCAAACACAGATACGCAGTATTTT. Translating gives CASSLELANTDTQYF.

CDR3 sequence: CASSPGGDVYEQYF. In DNA, the CDR3 is TGTGCCAGCTCACCCGGGGGGGACGTTTACGAGCAGTACTTC. This chain uses TRBV18 with TRBJ2-7; 8 bases are a match to TRBD2. Germline V CDR1 and CDR2: KGHSH, LQKENI. V lost 3 bases and J lost 4; bases outside the gene matches: 5. The CDR3 is 14 amino acids.

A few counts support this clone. The CDR3 nucleotides are TGTGCCAGCAGCTCGGGGGGGACAGGCCGAATTTTCGGCTACACCTTC. Protein: CASSSGGTGRIFGYTF. The chain employs TRBV7-2 and TRBJ1-2, with TRBD1 identical over 8 bases. This CDR3 comprises 16 residues. Germline assignment: CDR1 SGHTA and CDR2 FQGNSA. The V and J ends lost 4 bases and 8 bases, in that order; junction bases with no gene match: 15.

Written as DNA, the CDR3 is TGTGCCAGCAGCTTATCAGGACTTGACACTGAAGCTTTCTTT. Translating it yields CASSLSGLDTEAFF. V usage is TRBV11-2 and J usage is TRBJ1-1; D gene uncertain. Germline CDR1 reads SGHAT; CDR2 reads FQNNGV. The germline V and J ends were trimmed by 2 bases and 3 bases, with 10 bases remaining between them. The CDR3 runs 14 residues.

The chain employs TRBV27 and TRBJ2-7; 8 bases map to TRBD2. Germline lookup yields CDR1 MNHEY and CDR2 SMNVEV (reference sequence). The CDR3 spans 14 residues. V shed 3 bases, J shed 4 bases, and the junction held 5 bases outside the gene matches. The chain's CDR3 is CASSFSGEVYEQYF. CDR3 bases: TGTGCCAGCAGTTTTAGCGGGGAGGTATACGAGCAGTACTTC.

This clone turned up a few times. CDR3 sequence reads: CASSLAAQLDTGELFF. The CDR3 DNA sequence: TGCGCCAGCAGCTTGGCCGCACAGTTGGATACCGGGGAGCTGTTTTTT. The chain uses TRBV5-1 and TRBJ2-2; unclear D gene. Trimming took 0 bases from V and 5 from J, leaving 14 bases between them. The CDR3 length is 16 residues. The V gene's germline CDR1 is SGHRS and CDR2 YFSETQ.

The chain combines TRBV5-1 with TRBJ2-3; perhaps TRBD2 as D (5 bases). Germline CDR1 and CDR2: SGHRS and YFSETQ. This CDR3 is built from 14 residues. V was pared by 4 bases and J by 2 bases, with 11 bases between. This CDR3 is CASSVVGVTDTQYF. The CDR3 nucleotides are TGCGCCAGCAGCGTGGTGGGAGTCACAGATACGCAGTATTTT.

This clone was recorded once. In nucleotides, the CDR3 is TGTGCCAGCAGCAAACAGGGGGCAACTAATGAAAAACTGTTTTTT. It encodes CASSKQGATNEKLFF. This rearrangement joins TRBV5-4 to TRBJ1-4; 8 bases fit TRBD1. The CDR3 contains 15 residues. V gave up 4 bases and J gave up 0 bases; unmatched junction bases: 2. Germline CDR1 SGHNT, CDR2 YYREEE (reference sequence).

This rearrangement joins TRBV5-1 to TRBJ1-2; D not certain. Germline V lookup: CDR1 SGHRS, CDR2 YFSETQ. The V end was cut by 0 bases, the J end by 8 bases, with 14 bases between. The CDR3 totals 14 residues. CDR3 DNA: TGCGCCAGCAGCTTGGCCCTTTTAGAAGGAGGCTACACCTTC. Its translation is CASSLALLEGGYTF. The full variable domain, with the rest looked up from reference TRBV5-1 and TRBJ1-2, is KAGVTQTPRYLIKTRGQQVTLSCSPISGHRSVSWYQQTPGQGLQFLFEYFSETQRNKGNFPGRFSGRQFSNSRSEMNVSTLELGDSALYLCASSLALLEGGYTFGSGTRLTVV.

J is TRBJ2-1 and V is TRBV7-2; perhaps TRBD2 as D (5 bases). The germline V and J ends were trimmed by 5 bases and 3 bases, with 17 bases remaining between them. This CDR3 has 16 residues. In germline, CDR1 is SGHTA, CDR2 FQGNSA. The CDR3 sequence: CASSLNGVQGYNEQFF. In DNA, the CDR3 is TGTGCCAGCAGCCTAAACGGGGTCCAAGGCTACAATGAGCAGTTCTTC.

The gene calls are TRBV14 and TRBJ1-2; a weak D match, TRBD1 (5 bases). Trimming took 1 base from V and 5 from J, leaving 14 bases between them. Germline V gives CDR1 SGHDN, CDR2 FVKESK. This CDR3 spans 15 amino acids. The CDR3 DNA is TGTGCCAGCAGCCAAGTAACGGGACCCCTATATGGCTACACCTTC. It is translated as CASSQVTGPLYGYTF.

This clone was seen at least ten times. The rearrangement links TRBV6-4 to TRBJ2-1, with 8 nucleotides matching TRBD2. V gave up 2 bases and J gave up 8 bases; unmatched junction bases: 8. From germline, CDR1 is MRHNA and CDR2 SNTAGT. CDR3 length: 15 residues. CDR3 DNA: TGTGCCAGCAGTGACATGGCGGGAGGACGCGATGAGCAGTTCTTC. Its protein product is CASSDMAGGRDEQFF.

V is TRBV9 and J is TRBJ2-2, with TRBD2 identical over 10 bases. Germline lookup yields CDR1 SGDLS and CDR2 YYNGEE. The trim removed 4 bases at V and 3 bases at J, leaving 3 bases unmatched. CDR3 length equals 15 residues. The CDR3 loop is CASSSSGRHTGELFF. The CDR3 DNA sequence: TGTGCCAGCAGCTCTAGCGGGAGACACACCGGGGAGCTGTTTTTT.